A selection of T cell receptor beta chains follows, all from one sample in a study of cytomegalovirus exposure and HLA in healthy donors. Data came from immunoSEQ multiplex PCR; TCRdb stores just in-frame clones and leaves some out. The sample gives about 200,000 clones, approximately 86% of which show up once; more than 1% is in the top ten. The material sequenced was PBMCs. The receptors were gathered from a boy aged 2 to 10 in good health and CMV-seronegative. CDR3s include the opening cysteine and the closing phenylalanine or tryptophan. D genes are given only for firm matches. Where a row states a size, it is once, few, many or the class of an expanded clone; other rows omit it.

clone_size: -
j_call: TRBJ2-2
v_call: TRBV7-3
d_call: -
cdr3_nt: TGTGCCAGCAGCTTAAATAGCGGCACGAACACCGGGGAGCTGTTTTTT
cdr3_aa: CASSLNSGTNTGELFF

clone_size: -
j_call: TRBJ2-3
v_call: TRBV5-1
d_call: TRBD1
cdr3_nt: TGCGCCAGCAGCCGGGACAGGGGGCGTTCGTCGGATACGCAGTATTTT
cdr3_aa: CASSRDRGRSSDTQYF

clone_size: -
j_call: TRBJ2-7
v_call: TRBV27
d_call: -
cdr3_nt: TGTGCCAGCAGTTCCCTGCCAGGGGCCTACGAGCAGTACTTC
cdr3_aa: CASSSLPGAYEQYF

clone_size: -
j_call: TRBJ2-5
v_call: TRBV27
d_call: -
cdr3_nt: TGTGCCAGCAGCTTAGGGGAGGGGGGAGGGGAGACCCAGTACTTC
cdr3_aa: CASSLGEGGGETQYF

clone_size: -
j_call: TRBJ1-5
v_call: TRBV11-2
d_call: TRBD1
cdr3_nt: TGTGCCAGCAGCTTAGGAAGGACAGGGGGTCAGCCCCAGCATTTT
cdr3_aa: CASSLGRTGGQPQHF

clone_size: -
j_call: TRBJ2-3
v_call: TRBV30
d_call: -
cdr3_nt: TGTGCCTGGAGTAGCGGGTTGAGCACAGATACGCAGTATTTT
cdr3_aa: CAWSSGLSTDTQYF

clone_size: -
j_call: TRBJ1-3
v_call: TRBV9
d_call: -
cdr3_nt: TGTGCCAGCAGCGGGGCGGGGTCGGCTGGAAACACCATATATTTT
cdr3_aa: CASSGAGSAGNTIYF

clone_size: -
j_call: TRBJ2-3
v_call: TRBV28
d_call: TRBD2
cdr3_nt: TGTGCCAGCAATATTCACGGGGGGACCCTCTCAGATACGCAGTATTTT
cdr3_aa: CASNIHGGTLSDTQYF

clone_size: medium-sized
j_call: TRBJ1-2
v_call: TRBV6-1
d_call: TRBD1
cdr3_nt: TGTGCCAGCAGTGAAGAGGCAGGGGGAGTCGATGGCTACACCTTC
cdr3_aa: CASSEEAGGVDGYTF

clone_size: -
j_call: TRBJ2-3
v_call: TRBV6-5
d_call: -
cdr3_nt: TGTGCCAGCAGTTATAAGTACGGAGATACGCAGTATTTT
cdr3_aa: CASSYKYGDTQYF

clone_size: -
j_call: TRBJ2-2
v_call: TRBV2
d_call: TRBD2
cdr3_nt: TGTGCCAGCATACTAGCGGGGTACACCGGGGAGCTGTTTTTT
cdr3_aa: CASILAGYTGELFF

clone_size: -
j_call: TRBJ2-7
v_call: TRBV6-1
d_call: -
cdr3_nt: TGTGCCAGCAGTGGTCGGGACACATCCTACGAGCAGTACTTC
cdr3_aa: CASSGRDTSYEQYF

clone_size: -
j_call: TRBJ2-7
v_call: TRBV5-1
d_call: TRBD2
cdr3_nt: TGCGCCAGCAGCTTGCAACCGGGACTAGCGGGCCTTAGACTGAGCTCCTACGAGCAGTACTTC
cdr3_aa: CASSLQPGLAGLRLSSYEQYF

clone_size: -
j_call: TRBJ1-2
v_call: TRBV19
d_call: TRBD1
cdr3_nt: TGTGCCAGTAGTACTCCCGGGACAGACTATGGCTACACCTTC
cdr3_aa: CASSTPGTDYGYTF

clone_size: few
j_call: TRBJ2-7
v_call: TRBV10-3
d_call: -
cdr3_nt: TGTGCCATCAGTGGAGACTCCTACGAGCAGTACTTC
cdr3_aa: CAISGDSYEQYF

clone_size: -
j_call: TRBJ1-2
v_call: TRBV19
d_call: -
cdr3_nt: TGTGCCAGTAGTATTCGGGGAAGGGAGAGTGGCTACACCTTC
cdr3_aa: CASSIRGRESGYTF

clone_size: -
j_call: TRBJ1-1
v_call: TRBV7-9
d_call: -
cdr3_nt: TGTGCCAGCAGCCCGACAGCAAATGAAGCTTTCTTT
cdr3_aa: CASSPTANEAFF

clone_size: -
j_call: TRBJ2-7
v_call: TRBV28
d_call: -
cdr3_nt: TGTGCCAGCAGTCCAACTAGCTCCTACGAGCAGTACTTC
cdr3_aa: CASSPTSSYEQYF

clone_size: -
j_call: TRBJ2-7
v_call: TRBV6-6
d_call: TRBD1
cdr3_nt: TGTGCCAGCAGTTTACAGGGGAATCGGTACGAGCAGTACTTC
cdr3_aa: CASSLQGNRYEQYF

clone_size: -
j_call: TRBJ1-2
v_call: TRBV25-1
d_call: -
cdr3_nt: TGTGCCAGCAGTGTTTCCCTCCAGGGTGGCTACACCTTC
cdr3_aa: CASSVSLQGGYTF

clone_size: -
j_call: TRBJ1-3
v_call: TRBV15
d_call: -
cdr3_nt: TGTGCCACCAGCAGAGATTATGGGACATCGAGCTCTGGAAACACCATATATTTT
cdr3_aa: CATSRDYGTSSSGNTIYF

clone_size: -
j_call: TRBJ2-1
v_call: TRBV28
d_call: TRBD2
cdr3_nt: TGTGCCAGCAGTTCTCTAGCGGGGTACGGTTCAAGCTCCTACAATGAGCAGTTCTTC
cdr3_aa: CASSSLAGYGSSSYNEQFF

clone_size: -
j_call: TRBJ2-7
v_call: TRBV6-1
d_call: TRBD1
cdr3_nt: TGTGCCAGCAGTGAGCCAGCAGGGGGCTACGAGCAGTACTTC
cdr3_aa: CASSEPAGGYEQYF

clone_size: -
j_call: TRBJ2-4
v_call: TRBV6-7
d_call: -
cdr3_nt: TGTGCCAGCAGTCATACGGAGAAGGACAGAAACATTCAGTACTTC
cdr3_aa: CASSHTEKDRNIQYF

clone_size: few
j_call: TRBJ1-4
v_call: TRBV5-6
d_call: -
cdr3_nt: TGTGCCAGCAGCTCAACACAGGGATTCCGAGAAAAACTGTTTTTT
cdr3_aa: CASSSTQGFREKLFF

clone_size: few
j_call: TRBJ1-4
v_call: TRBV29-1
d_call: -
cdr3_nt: TGCAGCGTTTTAAGGAGTGAAAAACTGTTTTTT
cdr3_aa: CSVLRSEKLFF

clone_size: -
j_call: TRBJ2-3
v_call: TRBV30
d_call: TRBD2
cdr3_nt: TGTGCCTGGAGTCTCTCTAGCGGACTCACAGATACGCAGTATTTT
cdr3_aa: CAWSLSSGLTDTQYF

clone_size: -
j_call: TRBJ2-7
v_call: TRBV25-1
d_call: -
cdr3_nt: TGTGCCAGGAAAGTTAGTAGCTCCTACGAGCAGTACTTC
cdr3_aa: CARKVSSSYEQYF

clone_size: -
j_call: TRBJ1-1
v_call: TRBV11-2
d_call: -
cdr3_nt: TGTGCCAGCAGCTTAAATCGGGGGGGAGGAACTGAAGCTTTCTTT
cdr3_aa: CASSLNRGGGTEAFF

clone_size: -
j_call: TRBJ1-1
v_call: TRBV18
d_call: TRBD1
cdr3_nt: TGTGCCAGCTCACCGATCCGGACAGGCACTGAAGCTTTCTTT
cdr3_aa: CASSPIRTGTEAFF

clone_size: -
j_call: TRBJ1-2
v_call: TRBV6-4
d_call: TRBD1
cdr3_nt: TGTGCCAGCAGTTCGGGGACAGGGGAAATGGATGGCTACACCTTC
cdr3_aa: CASSSGTGEMDGYTF

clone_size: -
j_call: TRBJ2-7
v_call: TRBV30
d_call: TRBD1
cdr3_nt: TGTGCCATCACAGGGGTCCAGACCTACGAGCAGTACTTC
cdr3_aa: CAITGVQTYEQYF